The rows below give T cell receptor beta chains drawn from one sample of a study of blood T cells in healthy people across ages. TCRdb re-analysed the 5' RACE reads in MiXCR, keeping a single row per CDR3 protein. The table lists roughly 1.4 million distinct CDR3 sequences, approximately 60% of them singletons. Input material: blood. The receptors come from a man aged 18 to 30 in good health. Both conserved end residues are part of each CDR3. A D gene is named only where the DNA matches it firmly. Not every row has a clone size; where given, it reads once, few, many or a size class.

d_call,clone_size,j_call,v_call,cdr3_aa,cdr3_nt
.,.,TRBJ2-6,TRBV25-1,CASSSQRFNVLTF,TGTGCCAGCAGTTCCCAACGGTTCAACGTCCTGACTTTC
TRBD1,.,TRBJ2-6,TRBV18,CASSPFGTAYSGANVLTF,TGTGCCAGCTCACCTTTCGGGACAGCATACTCTGGGGCCAACGTCCTGACTTTC
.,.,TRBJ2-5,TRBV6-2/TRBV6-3,CASSYPRQVRETQYF,TGTGCCAGCAGTTATCCCCGACAGGTGCGCGAGACCCAGTACTTC
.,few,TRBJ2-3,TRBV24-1,CATSVAGGGSSTDTQYF,TGTGCCACCAGTGTTGCCGGAGGTGGCAGCAGTACAGATACGCAGTATTTT
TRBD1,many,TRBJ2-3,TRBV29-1,CSVAPDRGRDTQYF,TGCAGCGTTGCTCCCGACAGGGGACGAGATACGCAGTATTTT
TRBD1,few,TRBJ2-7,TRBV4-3,CASSQGPGQGAYEQYF,TGCGCCAGCAGCCAAGGTCCGGGACAGGGGGCCTACGAGCAGTACTTC
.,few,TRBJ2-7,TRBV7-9,CASSLAPGGGSYEQYF,TGTGCCAGCAGCTTAGCCCCAGGAGGGGGGTCCTACGAGCAGTACTTC
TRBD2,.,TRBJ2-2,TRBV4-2,CASSQFAGVVGELFF,TGTGCCAGCAGCCAATTTGCGGGGGTAGTCGGGGAGCTGTTTTTT
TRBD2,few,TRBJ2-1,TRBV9,CASSVELAGVSEQFF,TGTGCCAGCAGCGTAGAACTAGCGGGAGTGAGTGAGCAGTTCTTC
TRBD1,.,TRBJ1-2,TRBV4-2,CASSQRDRGNYGYTF,TGTGCCAGCAGCCAAAGGGACAGGGGGAACTATGGCTACACCTTC
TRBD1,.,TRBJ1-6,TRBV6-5,CASSSYKRGQEPLHF,TGTGCCAGCAGTTCATACAAGAGGGGGCAGGAACCCCTCCACTTT
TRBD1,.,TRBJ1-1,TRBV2,CASRPDRAEAFF,TGTGCCAGCAGGCCTGACAGGGCTGAAGCTTTCTTT